Shown below are 24 T cell receptor beta chains from a single sample sequenced in a study of cytomegalovirus exposure and HLA in healthy donors. Produced via immunoSEQ multiplex PCR; TCRdb's table is partial and in-frame only. The table lists 250,000 to 300,000 clones, approximately 86% of them singletons. The sequenced sample consisted of PBMCs. These receptors were taken from a woman between 18 and 30 years old in good health and CMV-seronegative.

The chain couples TRBV5-1 to TRBJ1-1; perhaps TRBD1 as D (6 bases). This CDR3 spans 13 amino acids. Germline V lookup: CDR1 SGHRS, CDR2 YFSETQ. Between the trimmed V and J ends, which lost 4 bases and 5 bases, there was a span of 12 bases. As DNA, the CDR3 is TGCGCCAGCAGCGTCGTACAGGGTACTGAAGCTTTCTTT. Its translation: CASSVVQGTEAFF. The full variable domain, rest sourced from reference TRBV5-1 and TRBJ1-1, is KAGVTQTPRYLIKTRGQQVTLSCSPISGHRSVSWYQQTPGQGLQFLFEYFSETQRNKGNFPGRFSGRQFSNSRSEMNVSTLELGDSALYLCASSVVQGTEAFFGQGTRLTVV.

With regard to this clone: The same CDR3 arises from other DNA sequences in this sample as well. The chain couples TRBV5-1 to TRBJ2-7; unclear D gene. V lost 5 bases to trimming and J lost 1 base, with 4 bases between them. The CDR3 runs to 11 residues. CDR1 is SGHRS, CDR2 YFSETQ, per germline. CDR3 loop: CASRESYEQYF. DNA of the CDR3: TGCGCCAGCAGGGAGTCCTACGAGCAGTACTTC.

The chain is built from TRBV5-1 and TRBJ1-3, with a possible D match to TRBD1 (5 bases). The CDR3 has 15 amino acids. V was pared by 0 bases and J by 1 base, with 8 bases between. The germline gives CDR1 SGHRS, CDR2 YFSETQ. CDR3 coding DNA: TGCGCCAGCAGCTTGGATGGGGCATCTGGAAACACCATATATTTT. It translates to CASSLDGASGNTIYF.

V and J are TRBV4-1 and TRBJ2-7, with D perhaps TRBD2 (6 bases). Trimming left V 7 bases short and J 1 base short, with 14 bases between. CDR1 MGHRA and CDR2 YSYEKL come from the germline V gene. This CDR3 is built from 14 residues. The CDR3 DNA reads as TGCGCCAGCACCCCCCGGCTAGCGTCCTACGAGCAGTACTTC. The encoded protein is CASTPRLASYEQYF.

The rearrangement uses TRBV11-1 and TRBJ1-1; tentative D call: TRBD1 (6 bases). Germline V lookup: CDR1 SGHAT, CDR2 FQDESV (reference sequence). The CDR3 loop spans 12 amino acids. V was clipped by 4 bases and J by 10 bases, with 13 bases between them. CDR3 nucleotide sequence: TGTGCCAGCAGCTCCCGACAGGAGGCAGCTTTCTTT. Its translation: CASSSRQEAAFF.

This clone was counted a few times. The CDR3 nucleotides are TGTGCCAGCAGCTCCTCCCTCTACGAGCAGTACTTC. Translation: CASSSSLYEQYF. The rearrangement links TRBV11-2 to TRBJ2-7, with D unresolved. V was trimmed by 4 bases and J by 3 bases, leaving 7 bases between them. Germline loops: CDR1 SGHAT, CDR2 FQNNGV. This CDR3 comprises 12 residues.

The V call is TRBV6-5, the J call TRBJ2-7; tentatively, D is TRBD1 (6 bases). Germline lookup yields CDR1 MNHEY and CDR2 SVGAGI. V was trimmed by 0 bases and J by 1 base, leaving 13 bases between them. There are 16 residues in the CDR3. The CDR3 spells CASSYSAGARSYEQYF. The CDR3 DNA reads as TGTGCCAGCAGTTACTCCGCAGGGGCCCGTTCCTACGAGCAGTACTTC.

This chain links TRBV30 with TRBJ2-5; 8 bases line up with TRBD2. The CDR3 runs to 15 residues. Germline CDR1 is GTSNPN and CDR2 is SVGIG (reference sequence). V was pared by 5 bases and J by 2 bases, with 10 bases of the junction left unmatched. CDR3: CAWDRHSGIQETQYF. The CDR3 region has the DNA TGTGCCTGGGATCGACATAGCGGGATACAAGAGACCCAGTACTTC.

The chain is built from TRBV11-3 and TRBJ1-1, with D unresolved. This CDR3 is built from 15 residues. With 2 bases removed from V and 0 bases from J, the gap between germline ends came to 10 bases. CDR1 and CDR2 from the germline V gene are SGHNT and YENEEA. CDR3 bases: TGTGCCAGCAGCTTAAGCCCTTCCCTGAACACTGAAGCTTTCTTT. This translates into CASSLSPSLNTEAFF.

This clone has more than one count but fewer than ten. This chain links TRBV28 with TRBJ2-7, with TRBD1 identical over 7 bases. Germline CDR1 and CDR2: MDHEN and SYDVKM. V lost 6 bases, J lost 2 bases, and 4 bases stayed unmatched. This CDR3 is built from 13 residues. CDR3 in amino acids: CASRTGTAYEQYF. CDR3 coding DNA: TGTGCCAGCAGGACCGGGACAGCCTACGAGCAGTACTTC. Supplemented by reference TRBV28 and TRBJ2-7, the full variable domain reads DVKVTQSSRYLVKRTGEKVFLECVQDMDHENMFWYRQDPGLGLRLIYFSYDVKMKEKGDIPEGYSVSREKKERFSLILESASTNQTSMYLCASRTGTAYEQYFGPGTRLTVT.

This clone was detected a few times. This chain connects TRBV4-1 to TRBJ1-2; a possible D gene is TRBD1 (6 bases). Looked up from germline, CDR1 is MGHRA and CDR2 is YSYEKL. V was cut by 2 bases and J by 2 bases, with 18 bases left in between. This CDR3 is 17 amino acids long. CDR3 in DNA: TGCGCCAGCAGCCAAAGATCCTCAGGGGTAGTGAACTATGGCTACACCTTC. Translated: CASSQRSSGVVNYGYTF.

The CDR3 protein is CASSSGTPYEQYF. In nucleotides, the CDR3 is TGTGCCAGCAGCTCCGGGACACCTTACGAGCAGTACTTC. The rearrangement links TRBV7-9 to TRBJ2-7; TRBD1 might be the D (6 bases). The CDR3 sequence is 13 residues long. The ends were cut back, 4 bases at V and 4 bases at J, with 11 bases in the middle. Germline CDR1 is SEHNR and CDR2 is FQNEAQ (reference sequence).

The rearrangement links TRBV30 to TRBJ2-7; 10 bases align to TRBD2. CDR1 and CDR2 (germline): GTSNPN, SVGIG (reference sequence). V shed 2 bases, J shed 6 bases, and the junction held 13 bases outside the gene matches. CDR3 size: 16 residues. The CDR3 DNA follows: TGTGCCTGGAGTTCACGAGGTCTAGCGGGAGTTCGCGAGCAGTACTTC. Amino acid sequence: CAWSSRGLAGVREQYF. The full variable domain, with the rest looked up from reference TRBV30 and TRBJ2-7, is SQTIHQWPATLVQPVGSPLSLECTVEGTSNPNLYWYRQAAGRGLQLLFYSVGIGQISSEVPQNLSASRPQDRQFILSSKKLLLSDSGFYLCAWSSRGLAGVREQYFGPGTRLTVT.

V usage is TRBV5-1 and J usage is TRBJ1-2, with 7 bases matching TRBD1. V lost 0 bases, J lost 4 bases, and 3 bases stayed unmatched. CDR1 is SGHRS and CDR2 is YFSETQ in the germline V gene. There are 14 residues in the CDR3. DNA of the CDR3: TGCGCCAGCAGCTTGGGGGACAGTGCCTATGGCTACACCTTC. This codes for CASSLGDSAYGYTF.

The DNA for the CDR3 is TGTGCCACCAGCAGAGGGGACAGCCTTGAAGCTTTCTTT. It yields the protein CATSRGDSLEAFF. The V call is TRBV15, the J call TRBJ1-1, with 7 bases aligning to TRBD1. The CDR3 covers 13 residues. The trim removed 1 base at V and 7 bases at J, leaving 3 bases unmatched. The germline CDR1 and CDR2 sequences are LNHNV and YYDKDF (reference sequence).

This chain connects TRBV6-1 to TRBJ1-2; TRBD1 is a possible D gene (6 bases). The germline V and J ends were trimmed by 7 bases and 5 bases, with 17 bases remaining between them. This CDR3 has 14 residues. Germline V gives CDR1 MNHNS, CDR2 SASEGT. The CDR3 loop reads CASTRGSFIYGYTF. The CDR3 bases are TGTGCCAGCACGAGGGGGAGTTTTATTTATGGCTACACCTTC.

The chain couples TRBV9 to TRBJ1-1; 7 bases are a match to TRBD1. Trimming cost V 2 bases and J 10 bases; bases outside gene matches: 14. CDR3 length: 15 amino acids. CDR1 and CDR2 from the germline V gene are SGDLS and YYNGEE. The chain's CDR3 is CASSVVGTAVSGAFF. Here the CDR3 DNA reads TGTGCCAGCAGCGTGGTCGGGACAGCGGTCAGTGGAGCTTTCTTT.

This clone was seen once. This chain links TRBV28 with TRBJ2-1, with 14 bases fitting TRBD2. The CDR3 extends over 16 amino acids. The germline gives CDR1 MDHEN, CDR2 SYDVKM. With 5 bases clipped from V and 5 bases from J, the junction kept 5 bases outside the gene matches. CDR3: CASSLLTSGGDNEQFF. CDR3 sequence (DNA): TGTGCCAGCAGTCTCCTGACTAGCGGGGGGGACAATGAGCAGTTCTTC. Full variable domain (outside the CDR3, taken from reference TRBV28 and TRBJ2-1): DVKVTQSSRYLVKRTGEKVFLECVQDMDHENMFWYRQDPGLGLRLIYFSYDVKMKEKGDIPEGYSVSREKKERFSLILESASTNQTSMYLCASSLLTSGGDNEQFFGPGTRLTVL.

This rearrangement joins TRBV5-1 to TRBJ2-2; a weak D match, TRBD1 (6 bases). Trimming cost V 0 bases and J 16 bases, with 19 bases left between them. The CDR3 contains 14 residues. In germline, CDR1 is SGHRS, CDR2 YFSETQ. CDR3: CASSLAQTGLAPFF. The CDR3 coding sequence is TGCGCCAGCAGCTTGGCCCAAACAGGGTTGGCGCCGTTTTTT.

The chain is built from TRBV20-1 and TRBJ2-7, with a tentative D call TRBD1 (5 bases). The CDR3 consists of 10 residues. Trimming shortened V by 4 bases and J by 5 bases, and 6 bases separated the two germline ends. Germline values: CDR1 DFQATT, CDR2 SNEGSKA (reference sequence). The CDR3 DNA reads TGCAGTGCTAAGGGGAACGAGCAGTACTTC. Amino acid sequence: CSAKGNEQYF.

This chain joins TRBV6-6 and TRBJ1-1; D ambiguous. Trimming removed 2 bases from V and 3 bases from J, with 13 bases in between. The CDR3 covers 15 residues. CDR1 MNHNY and CDR2 SVGAGI come from the germline V gene (reference sequence). The CDR3 DNA sequence: TGTGCCAGCAGTTACCCTATCGACATAGACACTGAAGCTTTCTTT. Residues: CASSYPIDIDTEAFF.

This clone was picked up one time. V gene TRBV5-1 combines with J gene TRBJ2-7; 11 bases align to TRBD1. The CDR3 consists of 14 residues. Trimming at V came to 3 bases and at J to 4 bases, leaving 3 bases not matched to a gene. Germline loops: CDR1 SGHRS, CDR2 YFSETQ. CDR3 sequence: CASSSDRGQYEQYF. The CDR3 DNA is TGCGCCAGCAGCTCGGACAGGGGGCAGTACGAGCAGTACTTC.

The CDR3 DNA reads TGTGCCAGCAGTTACCCGGGAGTAGGGACCTACGAGCAGTACTTC. Translated: CASSYPGVGTYEQYF. The rearrangement links TRBV6-6 to TRBJ2-7, with TRBD2 as a possible D gene (6 bases). The CDR3 contains 15 residues. V was clipped by 2 bases and J by 2 bases, with 13 bases between them. CDR1 is MNHNY and CDR2 is SVGAGI in the germline V gene (reference sequence).

This clone was found many times. The chain carries TRBV6-1 and TRBJ2-4; D gene unclear. Germline assignment: CDR1 MNHNS and CDR2 SASEGT. The V and J ends lost 2 bases and 6 bases respectively, with 5 bases between them. The CDR3 spans 12 residues. The CDR3 nucleotides are TGTGCCAGCAGTGAACTGTCAAACATTCAGTACTTC. Encoded protein: CASSELSNIQYF.